One and the same sample provided the 14 T cell receptor beta chains below, sequenced in a study of shared clonotypes between healthy human individuals. Some clones are missing from TCRdb's copy, which holds only in-frame ones; the method was immunoSEQ multiplex PCR. Among 450,000 to 600,000 clones listed, more than 65% were seen once. The material sequenced was PBMCs. The receptors originated from a woman aged 40 to 50 in good health. Some clones in this sample may be carry-over from other donors' samples.

With respect to this clone: This may be a read error, as it is one base from a much larger clone. Other DNA sequences in the sample encode the same CDR3. The chain uses TRBV7-9 and TRBJ2-5; unclear D gene. Germline CDR1 SEHNR, CDR2 FQNEAQ (reference sequence). This CDR3 is 11 amino acids long. Deletions cut 5 bases from V and 2 bases from J, with 3 bases between. DNA of the CDR3: TGTGCCAGCAGCCTACAAGAGACCCAGTACTTC. This translates into CASSLQETQYF.

This clone is a singleton in its sample. The chain combines TRBV7-9 with TRBJ1-2; D gene unclear. CDR3 size: 14 residues. CDR1 SEHNR and CDR2 FQNEAQ come from the germline V gene (reference sequence). V was clipped by 3 bases and J by 8 bases, with 16 bases between them. As DNA, the CDR3 is TGTGCCAGCAGCTTCGGCCAGCCCCAAGGGGGCTACACCTTC. Protein product: CASSFGQPQGGYTF. Filled out from reference TRBV7-9 and TRBJ1-2, the complete variable domain reads DTGVSQNPRHKITKRGQNVTFRCDPISEHNRLYWYRQTLGQGPEFLTYFQNEAQLEKSRLLSDRFSAERPKGSFSTLEIQRTEQGDSAMYLCASSFGQPQGGYTFGSGTRLTVV.

The chain combines TRBV7-9 with TRBJ2-7; 7 positions match TRBD1. V trimming: 0 bases; J trimming: 6 bases; junction bases outside the gene matches: 17. The V gene's germline CDR1 is SEHNR and CDR2 FQNEAQ (reference sequence). This CDR3 is 18 amino acids long. Here the CDR3 DNA reads TGTGCCAGCAGCTTAGCAGGGGGCGGCGTCTCCCGGATTTTCGAGCAGTACTTC. It specifies CASSLAGGGVSRIFEQYF.

The chain uses TRBV10-3 and TRBJ2-3; maybe TRBD2 (6 bases). This CDR3 is 15 amino acids long. CDR1 is ENHRY and CDR2 is SYGVKD in the germline V gene. Deletions cut 0 bases from V and 2 bases from J, with 9 bases between. CDR3 in DNA: TGTGCCATCAGTGAGTCGGGAGGACTCACAGATACGCAGTATTTT. This translates into CAISESGGLTDTQYF.

The CDR3 DNA reads as TGTGCCAGCAGACCTGGGACGCACACCGGGGAGCTGTTTTTT. Translated: CASRPGTHTGELFF. The chain recombines TRBV6-5 with TRBJ2-2, with D perhaps matching TRBD1 or TRBD2 (5 bases each). The CDR3 totals 14 residues. Germline-derived CDR1 and CDR2 are MNHEY and SVGAGI. Trimming pared 6 bases from V and 3 bases from J, leaving 11 bases between.

This chain joins TRBV5-8 and TRBJ1-5, with 7 bases fitting TRBD1. Germline lookup yields CDR1 SGHTS and CDR2 YDEGEE. The J segment lost 4 bases and the V segment lost 4 bases, leaving 8 bases of the junction unmatched. The CDR3 is 15 residues long. CDR3 protein: CASSPKGTENQPQHF. The CDR3 DNA follows: TGTGCCAGCAGCCCCAAAGGGACAGAGAATCAGCCCCAGCATTTT.

The chain is built from TRBV27 and TRBJ2-3; 12 bases line up with TRBD2. This CDR3 region has 17 residues. With V trimmed by 5 bases and J by 2 bases, 8 bases remained unmatched. Germline V gene lookup returns CDR1 MNHEY and CDR2 SMNVEV (reference sequence). CDR3 region: CASSRPGLAGNTDTQYF. Written as DNA, the CDR3 is TGTGCCAGCAGTCGCCCTGGACTAGCGGGAAACACAGATACGCAGTATTTT.

The DNA for the CDR3 is TGTGCCAGCGGGAGAGGGGTTCGCGAGCAGTACTTC. Translated: CASGRGVREQYF. The chain joins TRBV6-5 to TRBJ2-7; D assignment may be TRBD1 or TRBD2 (5 bases each). V shed 8 bases and J shed 6 bases, with 14 bases lying between them. CDR1 is MNHEY and CDR2 is SVGAGI in the germline V gene. This CDR3 is 12 amino acids long.

V is TRBV7-9 and J is TRBJ2-7; a weak D match, TRBD1 (5 bases). V was shortened by 4 bases and J by 3 bases, with 13 bases between the two germline ends. The CDR3 is made up of 14 amino acids. Germline CDR1 is SEHNR and CDR2 is FQNEAQ (reference sequence). The CDR3 spells CASSSTDTHYEQYF. The CDR3 bases are TGTGCCAGCAGCTCAACGGACACCCACTACGAGCAGTACTTC.

CDR3 nucleotides: TGTGCCAGCAACAGAAGATGGGGGGCAGAAGAAAAACTGTTTTTT. It yields the protein CASNRRWGAEEKLFF. The V call is TRBV2, the J call TRBJ1-4; possibly TRBD1 for D (6 bases). Looked up from germline, CDR1 is SNHLY and CDR2 is FYNNEI. V was trimmed by 7 bases and J by 8 bases, leaving 20 bases between them. This CDR3 comprises 15 residues.

This clone occurred a few times. This sequence joins TRBV6-1 and TRBJ2-5; D unclear. The germline V gene encodes CDR1 MNHNS and CDR2 SASEGT. V dropped 2 bases and J dropped 2 bases, with 12 bases sitting between them. This CDR3 region has 15 residues. CDR3: CASSEITLRQETQYF. The CDR3, as DNA: TGTGCCAGCAGTGAAATAACACTGAGGCAAGAGACCCAGTACTTC.

The V gene is TRBV2, the J gene TRBJ2-3; D may be TRBD2 (7 bases). V gave up 6 bases and J gave up 0 bases, with 13 bases separating them. The CDR3 loop spans 15 amino acids. The germline V gene has CDR1 SNHLY and CDR2 FYNNEI. CDR3 loop: CASRGGTLSTDTQYF. CDR3 nucleotides: TGTGCCAGCAGGGGGGGGACATTAAGCACAGATACGCAGTATTTT.

The genes are TRBV4-2 and TRBJ1-2; TRBD1 might be the D (5 bases). The CDR3 is 15 residues long. Germline-derived CDR1 and CDR2 are LGHNA and YNFKEQ. Trimming cost V 4 bases and J 4 bases, with 16 bases left between them. The CDR3 bases are TGTGCCAGCAGCCCAGGGCAGGAGGATTTCTATGGCTACACCTTC. Its protein is CASSPGQEDFYGYTF.

The chain employs TRBV2 and TRBJ2-7; no definite D call. V lost 7 bases and J lost 4, with 17 bases in between. CDR1 is SNHLY and CDR2 is FYNNEI in the germline V gene. This CDR3 has 14 residues. CDR3 DNA: TGTGCCAGCAACAAAGACTCTCTCGGATACGAGCAGTACTTC. This encodes CASNKDSLGYEQYF. Combining the CDR3 with reference TRBV2 and TRBJ2-7 gives the whole variable domain EPEVTQTPSHQVTQMGQEVILRCVPISNHLYFYWYRQILGQKVEFLVSFYNNEISEKSEIFDDQFSVERPDGSNFTLKIRSTKLEDSAMYFCASNKDSLGYEQYFGPGTRLTVT.